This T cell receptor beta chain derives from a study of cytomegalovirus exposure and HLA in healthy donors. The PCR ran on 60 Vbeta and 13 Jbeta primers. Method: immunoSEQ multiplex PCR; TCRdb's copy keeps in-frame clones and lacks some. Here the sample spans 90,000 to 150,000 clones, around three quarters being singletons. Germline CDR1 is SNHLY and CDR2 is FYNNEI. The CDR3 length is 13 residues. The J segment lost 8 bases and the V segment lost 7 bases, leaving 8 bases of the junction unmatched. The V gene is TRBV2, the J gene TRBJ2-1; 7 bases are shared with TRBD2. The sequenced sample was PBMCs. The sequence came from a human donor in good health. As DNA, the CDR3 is TGTGCCAGCAAGAGGAGGGGAGGGGATGAGCAGTTCTTC. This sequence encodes CASKRRGGDEQFF.